These 23 T cell receptor beta chains share one sample of origin, sequenced in a study of blood T cell repertoires in COVID-19. Assay: immunoSEQ multiplex PCR; the TCRdb copy retains only in-frame clones and omits some. This sample has approximately 100,000 clones, with roughly four fifths found just once. Input material: peripheral blood. The receptors were gathered from a human donor in a cohort sampled during active COVID-19.

The chain has TRBV11-2 and TRBJ1-4, with D possibly being TRBD1 (5 bases). The V end lost 5 bases, the J end lost 2 bases, and 15 bases lay between the germline ends. This CDR3 is 16 amino acids long. CDR1 and CDR2 from the germline V gene are SGHAT and FQNNGV. The DNA of the CDR3 is TGTGCCAGCAGCCCCGCTTCAGGGATGACTAATGAAAAACTGTTTTTT. Its protein is CASSPASGMTNEKLFF.

The chain is built from TRBV7-9 and TRBJ1-1; TRBD1 matches 7 bases. The CDR3 has 14 residues. Germline V gene lookup returns CDR1 SEHNR and CDR2 FQNEAQ (reference sequence). The trim removed 1 base at V and 2 bases at J, leaving 1 base unmatched. The CDR3 protein is CASSLEGANTEAFF. Written as DNA, the CDR3 is TGTGCCAGCAGCTTAGAGGGGGCCAACACTGAAGCTTTCTTT.

The CDR3 bases are TGTGCCACCAGGGGGCGCGATGAAAAACTGTTTTTT. It codes for CATRGRDEKLFF. The rearrangement links TRBV19 to TRBJ1-4, with TRBD1 matching over 8 bases. J was trimmed by 6 bases and V by 10 bases; bases with no gene match: 4. The CDR3 length is 12 residues. Germline V gene data show CDR1 as LNHDA and CDR2 as SQIVND (reference sequence).

V gene TRBV5-1 combines with J gene TRBJ2-7, with 10 nucleotides matching TRBD1. V shed 3 bases and J 2 bases; nucleotides not matched to a gene: 8. Germline CDR1 SGHRS, CDR2 YFSETQ. The CDR3 has 16 amino acids. CDR3 amino acids: CASSSMTGGFTYEQYF. The DNA of the CDR3 is TGCGCCAGCAGCTCCATGACAGGGGGCTTCACCTACGAGCAGTACTTC. Drawing the rest from reference TRBV5-1 and TRBJ2-7, the complete variable domain is KAGVTQTPRYLIKTRGQQVTLSCSPISGHRSVSWYQQTPGQGLQFLFEYFSETQRNKGNFPGRFSGRQFSNSRSEMNVSTLELGDSALYLCASSSMTGGFTYEQYFGPGTRLTVT.

The chain combines TRBV7-2 with TRBJ2-5; tentative D call: TRBD1 (5 bases). Looked up from germline, CDR1 is SGHTA and CDR2 is FQGNSA. This CDR3 comprises 16 residues. The V and J ends lost 0 bases and 4 bases respectively, with 15 bases between them. The CDR3 loop reads CASSLAYTGVGETQYF. The CDR3, as DNA: TGTGCCAGCAGCTTAGCCTATACAGGTGTGGGAGAGACCCAGTACTTC.

V and J are TRBV4-3 and TRBJ2-2; 16 bases are a match to TRBD2. Germline V gene sequence: CDR1 LGHNA, CDR2 YSLEER. The CDR3 consists of 18 residues. Losses at the gene ends were 1 base for V and 4 bases for J; bases not matched to a gene: 3. The CDR3 protein is CASSQVGLAGGFTGELFF. DNA of the CDR3: TGCGCCAGCAGCCAAGTGGGACTAGCGGGAGGGTTCACCGGGGAGCTGTTTTTT.

The rearrangement uses TRBV7-9 and TRBJ2-7, with D possibly matching TRBD1 (6 bases). Between the trimmed V and J ends, which lost 5 bases and 0 bases, there was a span of 17 bases. The CDR3 loop spans 16 amino acids. The germline V gene has CDR1 SEHNR and CDR2 FQNEAQ (reference sequence). Here the CDR3 reads CASSQQGPTSSYEQYF. In DNA, the CDR3 is TGTGCCAGCAGCCAACAGGGTCCGACTTCCTCCTACGAGCAGTACTTC.

The rearrangement joins TRBV19 to TRBJ2-7, with TRBD1 matching 9 bases. CDR3 length: 13 amino acids. After removal of 3 bases from V and 9 bases from J, the junction contained 6 bases not matched to a gene. Germline lookup yields CDR1 LNHDA and CDR2 SQIVND (reference sequence). This CDR3 reads CASSIGTGKGQYF. CDR3 in DNA: TGTGCCAGTAGTATCGGGACAGGGAAGGGGCAGTACTTC. Together with reference TRBV19 and TRBJ2-7, the CDR3 gives the full variable domain: DGGITQSPKYLFRKEGQNVTLSCEQNLNHDAMYWYRQDPGQGLRLIYYSQIVNDFQKGDIAEGYSVSREKKESFPLTVTSAQKNPTAFYLCASSIGTGKGQYFGPGTRLTVT.

This chain connects TRBV28 to TRBJ1-2; D is unresolved. Trimming left V 1 base short and J 7 bases short, with 4 bases between. The CDR3 is 11 residues long. CDR1 and CDR2 (germline): MDHEN, SYDVKM. DNA for the CDR3: TGTGCCAGCAGTTTATCCAGTGGCTACACCTTC. It codes for CASSLSSGYTF.

The V call is TRBV5-5, the J call TRBJ2-1; D gene unclear. Germline lookup yields CDR1 SGHKS and CDR2 YYEKEE (reference sequence). CDR3 length equals 13 residues. The V end was cut by 1 base, the J end by 4 bases, with 6 bases between. The CDR3 DNA is TGTGCCAGCAGCTTGACACGATACAATGAGCAGTTCTTC. Its protein product is CASSLTRYNEQFF.

The J gene is TRBJ2-2, the V gene TRBV7-2; 14 nucleotides match TRBD2. CDR3 length: 19 amino acids. J lost 4 bases, V lost 4 bases, and 11 bases had no gene match. The V gene's germline CDR1 is SGHTA and CDR2 FQGNSA. The CDR3 coding sequence is TGTGCCAGCAGCTATACGTGGACTAGCGGGGGGCGGGTCACCGGGGAGCTGTTTTTT. Its protein is CASSYTWTSGGRVTGELFF.

The rearrangement uses TRBV6-1 and TRBJ1-1; D is ambiguous. This CDR3 is built from 18 residues. CDR1 and CDR2 from the germline V gene are MNHNS and SASEGT. Deletions cut 1 base from V and 0 bases from J, with 18 bases between. The CDR3 coding sequence is TGTGCCAGCAGTGAAGGGATGGGCCGGGGAAGGGTGAACACTGAAGCTTTCTTT. Translated: CASSEGMGRGRVNTEAFF.

The chain has TRBV19 and TRBJ1-1; D not resolved. The V end was cut by 6 bases, the J end by 1 base, with 12 bases between. The CDR3 length is 14 residues. Germline V gene data show CDR1 as LNHDA and CDR2 as SQIVND (reference sequence). The CDR3: CASRELEANTEAFF. Here the CDR3 DNA reads TGTGCCAGTAGAGAGCTTGAGGCGAACACTGAAGCTTTCTTT.

This chain joins TRBV25-1 and TRBJ2-3, with TRBD1 as a possible D gene (6 bases). Germline CDR1 is MGHDK and CDR2 is SYGVNS. The CDR3 runs to 16 residues. V shed 1 base and J shed 3 bases, with 14 bases lying between them. The CDR3 region is CASSESGTSRTDTQYF. The CDR3 coding sequence is TGTGCCAGCAGTGAATCCGGGACATCCCGAACAGATACGCAGTATTTT.

This clone was found a few times. V usage is TRBV5-1 and J usage is TRBJ2-6; 10 bases are a match to TRBD1. The length of the CDR3 is 17 residues. Germline CDR1 reads SGHRS; CDR2 reads YFSETQ. After removal of 4 bases from V and 2 bases from J, the junction contained 6 bases not matched to a gene. As DNA, the CDR3 is TGCGCCAGCAGCACGGGACAGGGGAGTACTGGGGCCAACGTCCTGACTTTC. Encoded protein: CASSTGQGSTGANVLTF.

The chain uses TRBV19 and TRBJ2-3, with 8 bases matching TRBD2. The germline V gene has CDR1 LNHDA and CDR2 SQIVND (reference sequence). The length of the CDR3 is 15 residues. V lost 8 bases and J lost 1; bases outside the gene matches: 8. The CDR3 DNA is TGTGCCAGTCAAAGCCGGCGGGGGGGCACAGATACGCAGTATTTT. Translating it yields CASQSRRGGTDTQYF.

The V gene is TRBV3-1 (or the pseudogene TRBV3-2), the J gene TRBJ1-4; D is undetermined. The germline gives CDR1 LGHDT, CDR2 YNNKEL (reference sequence). V shed 9 bases and J shed 3 bases, with 14 bases lying between them. CDR3 length: 14 amino acids. This CDR3 reads CARTGRLANEKLFF. The CDR3 DNA follows: TGTGCCAGAACCGGTCGGTTAGCTAATGAAAAACTGTTTTTT.

The V and J genes are TRBV19 and TRBJ2-7, with 7 nucleotides matching TRBD1. The CDR3 covers 14 residues. Per germline, CDR1 LNHDA and CDR2 SQIVND (reference sequence). After removal of 3 bases from V and 0 bases from J, the junction contained 2 bases not matched to a gene. CDR3 sequence reads: CASSMDRTSYEQYF. CDR3 in DNA: TGTGCCAGTAGTATGGACAGGACCTCCTACGAGCAGTACTTC.

This clone has only one observation. The chain uses TRBV11-2 and TRBJ2-7; D not certain. The CDR3 runs to 13 residues. Germline V lookup: CDR1 SGHAT, CDR2 FQNNGV. Trimming left V 3 bases short and J 2 bases short, with 8 bases between. CDR3 amino acids: CASSFAEPYEQYF. CDR3 nucleotide sequence: TGTGCCAGCAGCTTTGCAGAACCCTACGAGCAGTACTTC.

The V and J genes are TRBV7-9 and TRBJ2-4; 10 nucleotides align to TRBD2. Per the germline V gene, CDR1 is SEHNR and CDR2 is FQNEAQ (reference sequence). The CDR3 has 19 amino acids. Trimming cost V 4 bases and J 2 bases; bases outside gene matches: 14. The DNA of the CDR3 is TGTGCCAGCAGCTCCCCTAGCGGGAGAGGACCAGGGTCCAAAAACATTCAGTACTTC. Translation: CASSSPSGRGPGSKNIQYF.

This clone showed up just once. The chain links TRBV19 to TRBJ1-2; the match to TRBD1 covers 7 bases. The length of the CDR3 is 13 residues. The V segment lost 5 bases and the J segment 8 bases; nucleotides outside the gene matches: 8. Germline V CDR1 and CDR2: LNHDA, SQIVND (reference sequence). In DNA, the CDR3 is TGTGCCAGTAGTCCCCGACAGGGACCCGGCTACACCTTC. This sequence encodes CASSPRQGPGYTF.

This sequence joins TRBV4-3 and TRBJ1-3; 11 positions match TRBD1. Trimming cost V 4 bases and J 3 bases; bases outside gene matches: 2. Germline-derived CDR1 and CDR2 are LGHNA and YSLEER. The CDR3 sequence is 15 residues long. The CDR3 region is CASSPGTGGGNTIYF. DNA for the CDR3: TGCGCCAGCAGCCCCGGGACAGGGGGTGGAAACACCATATATTTT.

The J gene is TRBJ1-2, the V gene TRBV7-2; no clear D. The CDR3 is 15 amino acids. V was pared by 5 bases and J by 3 bases, with 16 bases between. Per the germline V gene, CDR1 is SGHTA and CDR2 is FQGNSA. The DNA of the CDR3 is TGTGCCAGCAGCCAAGACGTGGGCAGATACTATGGCTACACCTTC. It encodes CASSQDVGRYYGYTF.